These 10 T cell receptor beta chains came from one sample sequenced in a study of T cell responses to AZD1222 COVID-19 vaccine. Clones were sequenced by immunoSEQ multiplex PCR, and TCRdb holds only the in-frame ones, with some missing. The profile covers tens of thousands of clones, with around nine tenths appearing a single time and about 7% taken by the ten largest. The sequencing here drew on peripheral blood, taken 28 days after the second AZD1222 dose. The receptor source for this set is an adult who received the AZD1222 COVID-19 vaccine.

V gene TRBV28 combines with J gene TRBJ1-1, with 10 positions matching TRBD1. Germline CDR1 and CDR2: MDHEN and SYDVKM. This CDR3 spans 15 amino acids. J was trimmed by 4 bases and V by 6 bases; bases with no gene match: 8. This chain's CDR3 is CASRETGGSATEAFF. In DNA form, the CDR3 reads TGTGCCAGCAGGGAGACAGGGGGCTCCGCCACTGAAGCTTTCTTT. Full variable domain (missing parts from reference TRBV28 and TRBJ1-1): DVKVTQSSRYLVKRTGEKVFLECVQDMDHENMFWYRQDPGLGLRLIYFSYDVKMKEKGDIPEGYSVSREKKERFSLILESASTNQTSMYLCASRETGGSATEAFFGQGTRLTVV.

The CDR3 protein is CASSGIQPNSPLHF. The CDR3 nucleotides are TGTGCCAGCAGTGGGATACAGCCTAATTCACCCCTCCACTTT. V gene TRBV2 combines with J gene TRBJ1-6; D remains unclear. The CDR3 is 14 amino acids. In germline, CDR1 is SNHLY, CDR2 FYNNEI. V lost 4 bases, J lost 6 bases, and 10 bases lay in between.

The gene calls are TRBV18 and TRBJ2-7; D is possibly TRBD1 or TRBD2 (5 bases each). CDR3 length equals 17 residues. Germline CDR1 KGHSH, CDR2 LQKENI. The V end was cut by 3 bases, the J end by 0 bases, with 18 bases between. CDR3 coding DNA: TGTGCCAGCTCACCCAGGGCGGGTGCGGGCGCCTCCTACGAGCAGTACTTC. It codes for CASSPRAGAGASYEQYF.

The chain is built from TRBV2 and TRBJ2-7; TRBD1 matches 7 bases. This CDR3 is built from 13 residues. Germline CDR1 SNHLY, CDR2 FYNNEI. The junction had 4 bases not matched to a gene; V was cut back by 6 bases and J by 2 bases. This chain's CDR3 is CASRGDRAYEQYF. CDR3 nucleotides: TGTGCCAGCAGGGGGGACAGAGCCTACGAGCAGTACTTC.

The rearrangement joins TRBV3-1 (or the pseudogene TRBV3-2) to TRBJ1-4; weak D call: TRBD1 (6 bases). The V gene lost 5 bases and the J gene lost 4 bases, with 14 bases spanning the gap. This CDR3 comprises 15 residues. In germline, CDR1 is LGHDT, CDR2 YNNKEL (reference sequence). The CDR3 region is CASSAYRTVNEKLFF. The CDR3 DNA sequence: TGTGCCAGCAGCGCATACCGGACAGTTAATGAAAAACTGTTTTTT.

This chain joins TRBV24-1 and TRBJ1-1, with a possible D match to TRBD1 (5 bases). This CDR3 is 15 amino acids long. Trimming left V 3 bases short and J 4 bases short, with 14 bases between. The germline V gene has CDR1 KGHDR and CDR2 SFDVKD. The CDR3 loop reads CATSDQDPGTTEAFF. The CDR3 region has the DNA TGTGCCACCAGTGATCAGGACCCTGGGACCACTGAAGCTTTCTTT.

V and J are TRBV6-2 or TRBV6-3 and TRBJ1-5; 7 bases line up with TRBD1. V lost 4 bases to trimming and J lost 1 base; unmatched junction nucleotides: 7. This CDR3 has 16 residues. Germline assignment: CDR1 MNHEY and CDR2 SVGEGT. The CDR3 DNA follows: TGTGCCAGCAGTTTAAGACAGGGACCGAGCAATCAGCCCCAGCATTTT. Its protein product is CASSLRQGPSNQPQHF.

This clone was seen once. The gene calls are TRBV7-2 and TRBJ1-1; D is unclear. CDR3 length: 13 amino acids. The V end lost 7 bases, the J end lost 1 base, and 10 bases lay between the germline ends. Germline values: CDR1 SGHTA, CDR2 FQGNSA. CDR3 nucleotides: TGTGCCAGCAAACCGTTCACGAACACTGAAGCTTTCTTT. It encodes CASKPFTNTEAFF. Together with reference TRBV7-2 and TRBJ1-1, the CDR3 gives the full variable domain: GAGVSQSPSNKVTEKGKDVELRCDPISGHTALYWYRQSLGQGLEFLIYFQGNSAPDKSGLPSDRFSAERTGGSVSTLTIQRTQQEDSAVYLCASKPFTNTEAFFGQGTRLTVV.

This chain connects TRBV7-2 to TRBJ1-4; D gene uncertain. This CDR3 is 16 amino acids long. V gave up 1 base and J gave up 0 bases, with 9 bases separating them. Per germline, CDR1 SGHTA and CDR2 FQGNSA. This chain's CDR3 is CASSLVSGTTNEKLFF. The DNA for the CDR3 is TGTGCCAGCAGCTTAGTATCAGGAACAACTAATGAAAAACTGTTTTTT.

Here the CDR3 DNA reads TGTGCCAGTTCCTTCCGGGGACTAGCGGGAGGCGAGCAGTACTTC. Protein sequence: CASSFRGLAGGEQYF. The V call is TRBV7-2, the J call TRBJ2-7; 15 positions match TRBD2. Unmatched junction bases numbered 9, after V lost 9 bases and J lost 6 bases. This CDR3 spans 15 amino acids. CDR1 SGHTA and CDR2 FQGNSA come from the germline V gene.